This T cell receptor (beta chain) was found in a study of blood T cell repertoires in COVID-19. Study context: The study drew acute and convalescent COVID-19 samples from the United States, Italy and Spain. Nucleic acid was either cDNA or gDNA, and it came from T cells, B-cell-depleted T cells, or PBMCs.

After removal of 2 bases from V and 4 bases from J, the junction contained 6 bases not matched to a gene. CDR3 size: 15 residues. Per the germline V gene, CDR1 is SGHAT and CDR2 is FQNNGV. Authors' methods: Cell counts per sample came from amplifying reference gene primers. Assay: immunoSEQ multiplex PCR; the TCRdb copy retains only in-frame clones and omits some. The D gene and trimming were derived from the DNA, and the V and J assignments and clone size from that table. The profile shows approximately 390,000 clones, nearly 90% of them singletons. Grouping used clinical history reported by participants in a survey and questionnaire.

The clonotype comes from a woman aged 40 to 49 with acute COVID-19. Material: PBMCs or T cells enriched from blood (not recorded which). The chain carries TRBV11-2 and TRBJ2-5, with 8 nucleotides matching TRBD2. The CDR3 region has the DNA TGTGCCAGCAGCTTATCCGGGGGGGCCGGAGAGACCCAGTACTTC. It codes for CASSLSGGAGETQYF.